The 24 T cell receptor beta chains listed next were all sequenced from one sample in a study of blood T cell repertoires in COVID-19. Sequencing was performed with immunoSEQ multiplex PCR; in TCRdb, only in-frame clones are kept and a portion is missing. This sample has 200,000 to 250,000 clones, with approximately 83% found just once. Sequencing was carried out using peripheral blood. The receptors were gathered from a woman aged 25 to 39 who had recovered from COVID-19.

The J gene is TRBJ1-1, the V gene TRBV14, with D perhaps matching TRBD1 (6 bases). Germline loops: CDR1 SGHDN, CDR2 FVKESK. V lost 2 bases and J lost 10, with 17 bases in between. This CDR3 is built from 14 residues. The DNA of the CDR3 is TGTGCCAGCAGCCAACCACAGGGTGTGGGAAGAGCTTTCTTT. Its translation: CASSQPQGVGRAFF. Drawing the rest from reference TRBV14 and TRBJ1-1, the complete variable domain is EAGVTQFPSHSVIEKGQTVTLRCDPISGHDNLYWYRRVMGKEIKFLLHFVKESKQDESGMPNNRFLAERTGGTYSTLKVQPAELEDSGVYFCASSQPQGVGRAFFGQGTRLTVV.

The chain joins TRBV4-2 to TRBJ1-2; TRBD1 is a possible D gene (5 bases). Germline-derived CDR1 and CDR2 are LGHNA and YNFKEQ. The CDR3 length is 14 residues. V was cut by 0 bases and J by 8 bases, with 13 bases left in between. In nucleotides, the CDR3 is TGTGCCAGCAGCCAAGAGCGGGACCGAGGGGGCTACACCTTC. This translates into CASSQERDRGGYTF.

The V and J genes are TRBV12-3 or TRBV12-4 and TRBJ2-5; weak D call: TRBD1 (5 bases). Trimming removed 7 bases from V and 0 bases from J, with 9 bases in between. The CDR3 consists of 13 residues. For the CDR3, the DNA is TGTGCCAGCAAGTCAGGGTACCAAGAGACCCAGTACTTC. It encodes CASKSGYQETQYF.

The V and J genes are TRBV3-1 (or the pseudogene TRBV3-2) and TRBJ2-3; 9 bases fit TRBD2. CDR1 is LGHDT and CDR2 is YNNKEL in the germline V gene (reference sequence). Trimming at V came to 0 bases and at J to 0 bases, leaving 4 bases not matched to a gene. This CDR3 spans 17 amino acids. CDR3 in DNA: TGTGCCAGCAGCCAAGACCGTGGACTAGCGAGCACAGATACGCAGTATTTT. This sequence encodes CASSQDRGLASTDTQYF.

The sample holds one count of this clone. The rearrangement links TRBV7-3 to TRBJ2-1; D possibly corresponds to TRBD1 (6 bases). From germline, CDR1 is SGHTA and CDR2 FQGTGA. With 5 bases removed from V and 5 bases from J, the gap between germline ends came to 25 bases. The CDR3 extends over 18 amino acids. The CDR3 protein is CASSPAPGTTKNHNEQFF. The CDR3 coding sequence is TGTGCCAGCAGCCCGGCGCCCGGGACAACCAAGAACCACAATGAGCAGTTCTTC.

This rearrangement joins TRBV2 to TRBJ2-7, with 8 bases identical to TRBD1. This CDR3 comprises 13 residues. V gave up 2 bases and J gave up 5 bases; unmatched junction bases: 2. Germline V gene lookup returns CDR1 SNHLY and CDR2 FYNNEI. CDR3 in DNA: TGTGCCAGCAGTGAACAGGGGGCAAACGAGCAGTACTTC. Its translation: CASSEQGANEQYF.

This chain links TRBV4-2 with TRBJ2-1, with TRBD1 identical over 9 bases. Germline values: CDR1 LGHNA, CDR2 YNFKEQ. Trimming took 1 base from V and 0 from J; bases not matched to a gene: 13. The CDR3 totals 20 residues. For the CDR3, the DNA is TGTGCCAGCAGCCAAGTCCTGGGACAGGGTTCCCTGAGCTCCTACAATGAGCAGTTCTTC. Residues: CASSQVLGQGSLSSYNEQFF.

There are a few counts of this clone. The CDR3 DNA reads as TGTGCCACCCCCCCCTGCGGTCGACAGGGGACACAAGAGACCCAGTACTTC. Protein product: CATPPCGRQGTQETQYF. V is TRBV27 and J is TRBJ2-5; 8 nucleotides match TRBD1. The V and J ends lost 10 bases and 2 bases, in that order; junction bases with no gene match: 18. The germline V gene has CDR1 MNHEY and CDR2 SMNVEV (reference sequence). The CDR3 consists of 17 residues.

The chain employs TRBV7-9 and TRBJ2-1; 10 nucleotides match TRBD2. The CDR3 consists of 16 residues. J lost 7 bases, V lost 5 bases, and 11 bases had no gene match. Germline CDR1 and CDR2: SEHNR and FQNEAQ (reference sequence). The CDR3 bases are TGTGCCAGCAGCAAACAAAGCGGGGGGGCAGGTAATGAGCAGTTCTTC. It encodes CASSKQSGGAGNEQFF.

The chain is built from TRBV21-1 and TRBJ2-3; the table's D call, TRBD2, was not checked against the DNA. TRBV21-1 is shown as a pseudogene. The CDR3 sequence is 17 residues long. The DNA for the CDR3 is TGTGCCAGCAGCAAAGGGCCCGCAGGGAGGAGGCCAGATACGCAGTATTTT. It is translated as CASSKGPAGRRPDTQYF.

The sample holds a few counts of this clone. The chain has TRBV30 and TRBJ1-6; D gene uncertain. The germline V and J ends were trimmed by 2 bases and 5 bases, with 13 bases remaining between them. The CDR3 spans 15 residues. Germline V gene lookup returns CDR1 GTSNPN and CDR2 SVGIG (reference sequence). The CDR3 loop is CAWSTEARNNSPLHF. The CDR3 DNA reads TGTGCCTGGAGTACTGAGGCCCGAAATAATTCACCCCTCCACTTT. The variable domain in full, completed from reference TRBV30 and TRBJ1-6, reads SQTIHQWPATLVQPVGSPLSLECTVEGTSNPNLYWYRQAAGRGLQLLFYSVGIGQISSEVPQNLSASRPQDRQFILSSKKLLLSDSGFYLCAWSTEARNNSPLHFGNGTRLTVT.

The chain's CDR3 is CASSLGLLNTEAFF. DNA of the CDR3: TGTGCCAGCAGCTTGGGACTCCTGAACACTGAAGCTTTCTTT. The genes are TRBV5-5 and TRBJ1-1; D is uncertain. CDR1 SGHKS and CDR2 YYEKEE come from the germline V gene (reference sequence). The CDR3 loop spans 14 amino acids. V was shortened by 0 bases and J by 0 bases, with 6 bases between the two germline ends.

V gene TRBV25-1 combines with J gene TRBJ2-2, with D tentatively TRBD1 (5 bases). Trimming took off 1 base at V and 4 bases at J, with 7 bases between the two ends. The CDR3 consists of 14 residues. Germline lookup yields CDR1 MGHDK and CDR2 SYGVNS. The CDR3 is CASSELGVTGELFF. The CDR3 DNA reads TGTGCCAGCAGTGAATTAGGGGTCACCGGGGAGCTGTTTTTT.

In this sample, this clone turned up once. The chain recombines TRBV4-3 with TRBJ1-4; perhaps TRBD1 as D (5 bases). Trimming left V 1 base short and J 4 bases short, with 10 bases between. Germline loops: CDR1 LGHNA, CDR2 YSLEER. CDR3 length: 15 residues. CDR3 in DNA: TGCGCCAGCAGCCAAGGGCAGGGACTTAATGAAAAACTGTTTTTT. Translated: CASSQGQGLNEKLFF.

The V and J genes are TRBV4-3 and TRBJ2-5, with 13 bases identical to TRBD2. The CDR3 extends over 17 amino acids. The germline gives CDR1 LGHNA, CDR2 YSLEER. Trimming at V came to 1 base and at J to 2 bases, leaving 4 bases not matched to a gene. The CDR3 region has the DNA TGCGCCAGCAGCCAAGGACTAGCGGGGGGTCTTCAAGAGACCCAGTACTTC. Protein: CASSQGLAGGLQETQYF.

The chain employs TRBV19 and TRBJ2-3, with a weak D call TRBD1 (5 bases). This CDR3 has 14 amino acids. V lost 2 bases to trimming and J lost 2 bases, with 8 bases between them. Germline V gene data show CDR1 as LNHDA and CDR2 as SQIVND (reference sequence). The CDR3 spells CASSIRGITDTQYF. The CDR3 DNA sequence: TGTGCCAGTAGTATAAGGGGAATCACAGATACGCAGTATTTT.

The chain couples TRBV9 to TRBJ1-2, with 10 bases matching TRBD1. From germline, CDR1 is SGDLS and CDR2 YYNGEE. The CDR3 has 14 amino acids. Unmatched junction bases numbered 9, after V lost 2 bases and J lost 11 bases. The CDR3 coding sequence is TGTGCCAGCAGCGTTGGGGACAGGGGTCCTGATTACACCTTC. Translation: CASSVGDRGPDYTF.

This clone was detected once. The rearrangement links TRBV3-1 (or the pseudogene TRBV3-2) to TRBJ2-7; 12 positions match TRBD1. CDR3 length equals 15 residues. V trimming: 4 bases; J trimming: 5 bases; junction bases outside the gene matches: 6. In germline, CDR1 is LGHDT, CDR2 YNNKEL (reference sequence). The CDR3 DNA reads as TGTGCCAGCAGCCCCGCGGGACAGGGGGCGCACGAGCAGTACTTC. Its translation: CASSPAGQGAHEQYF.

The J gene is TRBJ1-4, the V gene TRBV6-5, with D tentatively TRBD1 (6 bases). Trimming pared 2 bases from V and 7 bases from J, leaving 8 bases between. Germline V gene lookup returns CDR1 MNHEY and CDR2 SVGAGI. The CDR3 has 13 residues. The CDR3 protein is CASSYTGFEKLFF. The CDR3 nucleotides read TGTGCCAGCAGTTACACAGGGTTTGAAAAACTGTTTTTT.

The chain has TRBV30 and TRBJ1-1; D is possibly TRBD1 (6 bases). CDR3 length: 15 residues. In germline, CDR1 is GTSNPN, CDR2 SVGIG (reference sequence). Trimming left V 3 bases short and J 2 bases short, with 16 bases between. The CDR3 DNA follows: TGTGCCTGGAGCACTGACGACAGGAAAAACACTGAAGCTTTCTTT. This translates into CAWSTDDRKNTEAFF.

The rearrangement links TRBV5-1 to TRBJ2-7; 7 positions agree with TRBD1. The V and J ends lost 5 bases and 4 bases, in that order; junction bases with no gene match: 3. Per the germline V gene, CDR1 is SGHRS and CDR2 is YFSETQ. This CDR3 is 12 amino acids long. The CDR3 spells CASSQQGYEQYF. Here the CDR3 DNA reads TGCGCCAGCAGTCAACAGGGGTACGAGCAGTACTTC.

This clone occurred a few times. The CDR3 reads CASSAGEPQHF. The CDR3 DNA reads TGTGCCAGCAGCGCCGGTGAGCCCCAGCATTTT. The J gene is TRBJ1-5, the V gene TRBV2, with no clear D. Trimming removed 6 bases at V and 8 bases at J, with 8 bases between. This CDR3 has 11 residues. Germline CDR1 and CDR2: SNHLY and FYNNEI.

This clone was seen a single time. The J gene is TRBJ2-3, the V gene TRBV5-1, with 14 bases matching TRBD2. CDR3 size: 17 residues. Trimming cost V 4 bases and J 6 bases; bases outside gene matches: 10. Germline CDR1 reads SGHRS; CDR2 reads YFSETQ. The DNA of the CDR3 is TGCGCCAGCAGCCTGACTAGCGGGGGGGCTCGAGGGGATACGCAGTATTTT. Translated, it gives CASSLTSGGARGDTQYF.

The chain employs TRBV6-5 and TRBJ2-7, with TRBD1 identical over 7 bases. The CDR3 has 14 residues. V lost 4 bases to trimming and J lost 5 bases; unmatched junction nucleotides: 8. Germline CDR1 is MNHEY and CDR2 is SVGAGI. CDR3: CASSSHRGTHEQYF. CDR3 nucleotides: TGTGCCAGCAGTTCACACAGGGGCACCCACGAGCAGTACTTC.